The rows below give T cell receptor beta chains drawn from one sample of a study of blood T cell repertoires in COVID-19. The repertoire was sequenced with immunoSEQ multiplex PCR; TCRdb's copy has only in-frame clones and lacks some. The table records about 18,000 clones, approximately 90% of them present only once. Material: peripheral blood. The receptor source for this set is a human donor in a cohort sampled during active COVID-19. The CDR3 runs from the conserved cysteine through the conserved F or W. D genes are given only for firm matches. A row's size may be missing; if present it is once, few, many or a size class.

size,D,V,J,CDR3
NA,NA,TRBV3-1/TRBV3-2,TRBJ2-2,CASSPLRDAGELFF
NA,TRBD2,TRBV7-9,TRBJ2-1,CASSLGAGESYNEQFF
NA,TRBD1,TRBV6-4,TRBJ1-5,CASRQGQGYSNQPQHF
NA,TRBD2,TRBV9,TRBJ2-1,CASSVGAGAYNEQFF
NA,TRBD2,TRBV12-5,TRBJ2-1,CAVSGGAGVDEQFF
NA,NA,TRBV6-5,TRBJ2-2,CASSLGSSVSGELFF
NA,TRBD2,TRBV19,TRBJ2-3,CASKASGGITDTQYF
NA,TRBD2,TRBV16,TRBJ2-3,CASSQSLAGSTDTQYF
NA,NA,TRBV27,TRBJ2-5,CASSPTRLRETQYF
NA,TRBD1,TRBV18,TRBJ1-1,CASSPDRGNGGTEAFF
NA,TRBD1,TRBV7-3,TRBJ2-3,CASSLKGGSTDTQYF
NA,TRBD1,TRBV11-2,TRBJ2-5,CASSLDRGLAGETQYF
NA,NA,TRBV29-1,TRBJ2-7,CSVDDRSGYEQYF
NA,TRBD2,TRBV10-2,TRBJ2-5,CASSERSGGAARETQYF
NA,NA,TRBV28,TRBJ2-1,CASSPMSSLNEQFF
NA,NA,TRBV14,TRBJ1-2,CASRRTGSNYGYTF
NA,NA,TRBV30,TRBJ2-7,CAWSQTGSSYEQYF
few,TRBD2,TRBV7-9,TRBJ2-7,CASSPTSGGVNEQYF
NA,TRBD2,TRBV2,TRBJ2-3,CASSEALLAGYNTDTQYF
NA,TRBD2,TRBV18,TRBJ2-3,CASSRRTSGADTQYF
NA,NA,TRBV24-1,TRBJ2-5,CATSDLLLGGGQETQYF
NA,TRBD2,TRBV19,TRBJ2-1,CASSPQREARDNEQFF
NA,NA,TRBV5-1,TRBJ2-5,CASSLTNPGTGVETQYF
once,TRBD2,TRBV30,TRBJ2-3,CAWSVGFIGGAVSDTQYF
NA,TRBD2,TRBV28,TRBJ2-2,CATTPDRAPLAGGSGELFF
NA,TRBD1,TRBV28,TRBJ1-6,CASSLLQGANNSPLHF
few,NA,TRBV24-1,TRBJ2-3,CATSPGHPTDTQYF
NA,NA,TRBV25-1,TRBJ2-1,CAVGMDSSYNEQFF
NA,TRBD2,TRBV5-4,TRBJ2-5,CASSTGLPGTQYF
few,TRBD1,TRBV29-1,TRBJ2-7,CSAVNSGTGSLYEQYF
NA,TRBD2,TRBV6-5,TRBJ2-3,CAGTSGSTDTQYF
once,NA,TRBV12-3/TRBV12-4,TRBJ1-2,CASNQQGSYGYTF
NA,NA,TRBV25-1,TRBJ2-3,CASSESQQGFTDTQYF